Listed here is a single T cell receptor beta chain. Thymus tissue was removed during corrective cardiac surgery. This entry belongs to a study of human thymus T cells. From germline, CDR1 is MDHEN and CDR2 SYDVKM. There are 11 residues in the CDR3. V gave up 2 bases and J gave up 7 bases, with 2 bases separating them. TCRdb's copy holds only in-frame clones and misses some; the assay was immunoSEQ multiplex PCR. The top ten clones hold 0.02% to 0.03% of a sample with some 120,000 clones, approximately 96% of them seen once. The specimen sequenced was thymus tissue. This receptor was obtained from a boy in the first two years of life with a congenital heart defect but otherwise immunologically healthy. The rearrangement uses TRBV28 and TRBJ1-4; D not certain. CDR3 in amino acids: CASSLGEKLFF. Written as DNA, the CDR3 is TGTGCCAGCAGTTTAGGTGAAAAACTGTTTTTT.